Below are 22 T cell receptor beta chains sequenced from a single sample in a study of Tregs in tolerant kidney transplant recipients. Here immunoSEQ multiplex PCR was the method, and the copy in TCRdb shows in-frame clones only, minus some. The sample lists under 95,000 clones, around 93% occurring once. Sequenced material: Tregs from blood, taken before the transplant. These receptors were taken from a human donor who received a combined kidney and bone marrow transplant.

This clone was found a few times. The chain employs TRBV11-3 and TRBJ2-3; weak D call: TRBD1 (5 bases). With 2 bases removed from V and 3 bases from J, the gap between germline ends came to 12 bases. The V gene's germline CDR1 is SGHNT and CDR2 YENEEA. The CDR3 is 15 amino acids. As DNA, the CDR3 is TGTGCCAGCAGCTTAAGGGGCCGGGTGACAGATACGCAGTATTTT. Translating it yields CASSLRGRVTDTQYF.

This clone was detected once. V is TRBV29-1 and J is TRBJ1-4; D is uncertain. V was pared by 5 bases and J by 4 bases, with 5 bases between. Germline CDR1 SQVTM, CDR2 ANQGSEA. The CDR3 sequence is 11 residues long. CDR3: CSVLSNEKLFF. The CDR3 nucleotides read TGCAGCGTTCTAAGTAATGAAAAACTGTTTTTT.

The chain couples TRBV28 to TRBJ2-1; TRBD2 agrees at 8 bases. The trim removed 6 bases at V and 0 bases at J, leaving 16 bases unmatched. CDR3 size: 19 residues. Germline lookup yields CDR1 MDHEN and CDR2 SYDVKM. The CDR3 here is CASRQPIHSGASSYNEQFF. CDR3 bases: TGTGCCAGCAGGCAACCGATACATAGCGGGGCGAGCTCCTACAATGAGCAGTTCTTC. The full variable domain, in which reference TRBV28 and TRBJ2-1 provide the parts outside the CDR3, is DVKVTQSSRYLVKRTGEKVFLECVQDMDHENMFWYRQDPGLGLRLIYFSYDVKMKEKGDIPEGYSVSREKKERFSLILESASTNQTSMYLCASRQPIHSGASSYNEQFFGPGTRLTVL.

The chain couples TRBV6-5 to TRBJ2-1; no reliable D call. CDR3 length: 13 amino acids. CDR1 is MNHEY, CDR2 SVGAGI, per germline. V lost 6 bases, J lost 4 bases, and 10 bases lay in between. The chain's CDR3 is CASRPLRYNEQFF. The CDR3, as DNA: TGTGCCAGCAGGCCTCTCCGGTACAATGAGCAGTTCTTC.

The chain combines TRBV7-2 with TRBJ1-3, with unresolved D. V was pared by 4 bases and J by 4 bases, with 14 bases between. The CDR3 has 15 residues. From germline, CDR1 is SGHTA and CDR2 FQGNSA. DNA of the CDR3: TGTGCCAGCAGCTCCTTTAAAGGTTCGGGAAACACCATATATTTT. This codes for CASSSFKGSGNTIYF.

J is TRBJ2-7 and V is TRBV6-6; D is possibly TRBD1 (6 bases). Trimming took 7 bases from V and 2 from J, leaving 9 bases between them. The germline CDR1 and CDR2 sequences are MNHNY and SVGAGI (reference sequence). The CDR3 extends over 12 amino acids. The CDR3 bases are TGTGCCAGCAAGGGACAAGCCTACGAGCAGTACTTC. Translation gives CASKGQAYEQYF.

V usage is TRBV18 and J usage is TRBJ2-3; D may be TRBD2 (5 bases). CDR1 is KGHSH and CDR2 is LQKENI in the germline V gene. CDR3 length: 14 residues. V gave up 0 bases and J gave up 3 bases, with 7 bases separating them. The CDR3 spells CASSPPTRTDTQYF. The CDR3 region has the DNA TGTGCCAGCTCACCACCTACTAGGACAGATACGCAGTATTTT. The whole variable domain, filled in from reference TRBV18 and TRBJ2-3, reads NAGVMQNPRHLVRRRGQEARLRCSPMKGHSHVYWYRQLPEEGLKFMVYLQKENIIDESGMPKERFSAEFPKEGPSILRIQQVVRGDSAAYFCASSPPTRTDTQYFGPGTRLTVL.

DNA of the CDR3: TGTGCCAGCAGTTTAGCGGGAGGAACACCCGAGCAGTACTTC. It is translated as CASSLAGGTPEQYF. The rearrangement joins TRBV27 to TRBJ2-7, with 8 bases matching TRBD2. CDR1 and CDR2 from the germline V gene are MNHEY and SMNVEV (reference sequence). CDR3 size: 14 residues. Trimming removed 2 bases from V and 6 bases from J; junction bases left unmatched: 6.

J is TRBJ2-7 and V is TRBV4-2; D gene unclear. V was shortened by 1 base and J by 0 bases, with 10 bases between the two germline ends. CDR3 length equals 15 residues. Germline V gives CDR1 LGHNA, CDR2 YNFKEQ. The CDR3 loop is CASSQGDASSYEQYF. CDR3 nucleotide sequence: TGTGCCAGCAGCCAAGGTGACGCGAGCTCCTACGAGCAGTACTTC.

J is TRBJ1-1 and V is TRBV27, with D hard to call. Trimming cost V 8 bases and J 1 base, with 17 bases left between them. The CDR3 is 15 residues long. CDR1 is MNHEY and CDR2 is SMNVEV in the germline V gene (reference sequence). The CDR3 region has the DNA TGTGCCAGCTCTCCATTCTTCGGAGGGAACACTGAAGCTTTCTTT. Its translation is CASSPFFGGNTEAFF.

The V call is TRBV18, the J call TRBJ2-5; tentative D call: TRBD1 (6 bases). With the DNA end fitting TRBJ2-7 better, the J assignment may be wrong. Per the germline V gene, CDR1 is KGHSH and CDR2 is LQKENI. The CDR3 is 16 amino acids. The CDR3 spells CASSPGTPLGAYEQYF. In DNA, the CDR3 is TGTGCCAGCTCACCTGGGACACCTCTGGGTGCCTACGAGCAGTACTTC.

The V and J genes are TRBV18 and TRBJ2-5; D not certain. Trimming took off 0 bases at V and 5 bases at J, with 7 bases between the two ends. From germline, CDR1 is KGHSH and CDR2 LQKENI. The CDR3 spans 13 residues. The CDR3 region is CASSPPQDETQYF. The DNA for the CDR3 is TGTGCCAGCTCACCACCGCAGGATGAGACCCAGTACTTC.

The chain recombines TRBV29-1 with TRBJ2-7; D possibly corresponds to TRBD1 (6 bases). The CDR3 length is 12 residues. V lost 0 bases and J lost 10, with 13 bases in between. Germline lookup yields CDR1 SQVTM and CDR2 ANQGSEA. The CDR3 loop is CSVEEQGTRQYF. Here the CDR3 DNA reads TGCAGCGTTGAAGAGCAGGGGACGAGACAGTACTTC.

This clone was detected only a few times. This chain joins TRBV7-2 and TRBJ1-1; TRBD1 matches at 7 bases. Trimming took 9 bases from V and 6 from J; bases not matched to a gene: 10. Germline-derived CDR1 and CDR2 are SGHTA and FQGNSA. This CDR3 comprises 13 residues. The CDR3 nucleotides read TGTGCCAGGGTTGACAGGGCTGGAGCTGAAGCTTTCTTT. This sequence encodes CARVDRAGAEAFF.

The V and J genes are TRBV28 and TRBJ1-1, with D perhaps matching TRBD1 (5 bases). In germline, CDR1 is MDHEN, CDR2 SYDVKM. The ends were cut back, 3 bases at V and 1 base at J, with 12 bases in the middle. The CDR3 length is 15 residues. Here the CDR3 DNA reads TGTGCCAGCAGTTTCCAGGGATTAAGGAACACTGAAGCTTTCTTT. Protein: CASSFQGLRNTEAFF. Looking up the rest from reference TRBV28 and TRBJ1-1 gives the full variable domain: DVKVTQSSRYLVKRTGEKVFLECVQDMDHENMFWYRQDPGLGLRLIYFSYDVKMKEKGDIPEGYSVSREKKERFSLILESASTNQTSMYLCASSFQGLRNTEAFFGQGTRLTVV.

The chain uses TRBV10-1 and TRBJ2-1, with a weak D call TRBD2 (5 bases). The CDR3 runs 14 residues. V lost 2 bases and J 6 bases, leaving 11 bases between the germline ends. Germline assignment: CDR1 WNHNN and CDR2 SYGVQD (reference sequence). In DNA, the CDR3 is TGCGCCAGCAGTGAGAAGAGGGCCCTCAATGAGCAGTTCTTC. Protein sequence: CASSEKRALNEQFF.

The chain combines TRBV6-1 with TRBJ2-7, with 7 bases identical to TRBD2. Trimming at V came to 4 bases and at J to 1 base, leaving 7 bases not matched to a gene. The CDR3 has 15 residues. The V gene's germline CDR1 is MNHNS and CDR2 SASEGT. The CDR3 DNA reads TGTGCCAGCAGTGCCACTCTAGCGGCATCCTACGAGCAGTACTTC. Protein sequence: CASSATLAASYEQYF.

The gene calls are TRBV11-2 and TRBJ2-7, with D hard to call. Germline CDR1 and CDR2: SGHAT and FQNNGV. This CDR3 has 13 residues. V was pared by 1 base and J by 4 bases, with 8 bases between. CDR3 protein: CASSLAGPYEQYF. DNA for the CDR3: TGTGCCAGCAGCTTAGCTGGACCTTACGAGCAGTACTTC.

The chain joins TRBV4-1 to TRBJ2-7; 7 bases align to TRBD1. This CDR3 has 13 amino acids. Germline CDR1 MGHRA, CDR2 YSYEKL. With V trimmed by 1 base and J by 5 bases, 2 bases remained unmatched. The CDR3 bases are TGCGCCAGCAGCCAAGGGACAGGTCACGAGCAGTACTTC. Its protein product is CASSQGTGHEQYF.

In DNA, the CDR3 is TGTGCCAGCAGCTTAGGGAACGGGGAGCTGTTTTTT. Amino acids: CASSLGNGELFF. The chain joins TRBV11-3 to TRBJ2-2; D gene unclear. The CDR3 extends over 12 amino acids. Per germline, CDR1 SGHNT and CDR2 YENEEA. V gave up 1 base and J gave up 7 bases, with 4 bases separating them.

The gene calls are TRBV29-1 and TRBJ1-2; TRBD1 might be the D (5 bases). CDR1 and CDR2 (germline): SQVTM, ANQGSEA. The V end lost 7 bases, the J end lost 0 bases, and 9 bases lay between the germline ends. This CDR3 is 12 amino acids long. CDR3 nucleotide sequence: TGCAGCGCACAGGAGACTAACTATGGCTACACCTTC. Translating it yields CSAQETNYGYTF. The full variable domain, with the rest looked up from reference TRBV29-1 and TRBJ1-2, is SAVISQKPSRDICQRGTSLTIQCQVDSQVTMMFWYRQQPGQSLTLIATANQGSEATYESGFVIDKFPISRPNLTFSTLTVSNMSPEDSSIYLCSAQETNYGYTFGSGTRLTVV.

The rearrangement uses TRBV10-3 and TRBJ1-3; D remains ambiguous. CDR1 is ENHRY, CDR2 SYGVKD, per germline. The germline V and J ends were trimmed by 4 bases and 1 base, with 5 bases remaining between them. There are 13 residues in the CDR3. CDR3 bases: TGTGCCATCAGTGGAGGATCTGGAAACACCATATATTTT. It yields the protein CAISGGSGNTIYF.